A selection of T cell receptor beta chains follows, all from one sample in a study of blood T cell repertoires in COVID-19. Sequenced by immunoSEQ multiplex PCR; TCRdb stores in-frame clones only, minus some. The sample shows approximately 390,000 clones, about 87% of them seen only once. The sequenced sample was PBMCs or T cells enriched from blood (not recorded which). These receptors were collected from a woman aged 50 to 60 who had recovered from COVID-19. The CDR3 runs from the conserved cysteine through the conserved F or W. The D gene is left open where the match is weak. Rows may omit the clone size; those that give it use once, few, many or a size class.

14	TRBJ2-3	.	TRBV6-5	.	CASSYTQSSDTQYF
14	TRBJ1-2	.	TRBV19	.	CASSIDGIPRGYTF
13	TRBJ1-2	.	TRBV9	once	CASSSEPSYGYTF
17	TRBJ2-3	.	TRBV9	.	CASSVGGFSFAADTQYF
15	TRBJ1-1	.	TRBV6-5	.	CASVHRLDMNTEAFF
15	TRBJ2-5	TRBD1	TRBV5-1	.	CASSPGQGNVETQYF
17	TRBJ2-4	TRBD1	TRBV28	.	CASSGTGTELAKNIQYF
15	TRBJ2-7	.	TRBV27	.	CASRPSAGPTYEQYF
15	TRBJ1-4	.	TRBV14	.	CASSQATGLNEKLFF
14	TRBJ1-1	.	TRBV15	.	CATSRDRSNTEAFF
13	TRBJ1-6	.	TRBV6-5	many	CATLRTPGSPLHF
15	TRBJ1-4	.	TRBV27	.	CASSYRSGAGEKLFF
15	TRBJ1-2	.	TRBV28	.	CASRGLGSGDYGYTF
14	TRBJ2-3	TRBD2	TRBV30	.	CAWARTSGPDTQYF
12	TRBJ1-2	.	TRBV7-9	.	CASSQSNYGYTF
15	TRBJ1-1	.	TRBV7-9	once	CASSLEVGQGTEAFF
13	TRBJ1-5	TRBD1	TRBV28	.	CASRSDRGQPQHF
14	TRBJ1-1	TRBD1	TRBV27	.	CASSLDGQGGEAFF
14	TRBJ2-7	TRBD1	TRBV11-1	few	CASSLAMGQYEQYF
14	TRBJ1-1	.	TRBV7-2	.	CASSLARMNTEAFF
14	TRBJ2-3	.	TRBV5-1	.	CASSVGFSTDTQYF
15	TRBJ1-1	TRBD1	TRBV19	.	CASSSNKQGLTEAFF
13	TRBJ2-7	.	TRBV11-2	.	CASSLVGAYEQYF
16	TRBJ1-2	.	TRBV30	once	CAYLTSPGRRVGVYTF
17	TRBJ2-7	.	TRBV7-9	.	CASSTSGGQGSSYEQYF
17	TRBJ1-2	TRBD1	TRBV28	once	CASSPQFRDRGLWGYTF
15	TRBJ1-2	TRBD1	TRBV2	.	CASSERDRGPDGYTF
20	TRBJ1-5	TRBD1	TRBV6-2/TRBV6-3	.	CASSLPPSGTGIFRNQPQHF
17	TRBJ2-7	TRBD2	TRBV7-2	.	CASSFLPPSGGTYEQYF
13	TRBJ1-1	.	TRBV6-5	.	CASRAGVRLEAFF
16	TRBJ1-3	.	TRBV5-5	.	CASSFGDRSSGNTIYF
15	TRBJ2-3	.	TRBV7-2	.	CASSLEGRGTDTQYF
14	TRBJ2-7	TRBD1	TRBV9	.	CASSMGTGTYEQYF
16	TRBJ1-2	TRBD1	TRBV7-9	.	CASSTNDRDQAYGYTF
15	TRBJ2-5	TRBD1	TRBV6-5	.	CASSPGTGVGETQYF
14	TRBJ1-2	.	TRBV2	.	CASSVDGRYYGYTF
15	TRBJ2-2	TRBD1	TRBV9	few	CASSGGQTLTGELFF
15	TRBJ1-2	.	TRBV4-1	.	CASSQTDSLGYGYTF
14	TRBJ1-2	.	TRBV3-1/TRBV3-2	.	CASSQGRGDYGYTF
12	TRBJ1-2	.	TRBV21-1	once	CATEAGGCGYTF
16	TRBJ2-5	TRBD2	TRBV5-1	.	CASTLHGSGAVETQYF
15	TRBJ2-7	.	TRBV23-1	.	CASSLLQPVCYEQYF
14	TRBJ2-7	TRBD1	TRBV4-2	once	CASSRRDRDYEQYF
14	TRBJ2-4	.	TRBV19	.	CASSRDIAKNIQYF
15	TRBJ1-1	TRBD1	TRBV28	once	CASSEDRVSDTEAFF
14	TRBJ2-3	TRBD1	TRBV20-1	.	CSASDRGHTDTQYF
15	TRBJ1-2	.	TRBV10-1	.	CASSFQGGGNYGYTF
14	TRBJ1-4	.	TRBV6-6	.	CASRKGGGNEKLFF
13	TRBJ1-2	.	TRBV7-9	.	CASSLGQGDGYTF
16	TRBJ2-5	.	TRBV6-2/TRBV6-3	few	CASSYAGRRSQETQYF
17	TRBJ2-6	.	TRBV11-2	.	CASSLSGAFSGANVLTF
13	TRBJ1-2	.	TRBV29-1	.	CSVPQVVDYGYTF
13	TRBJ1-3	.	TRBV2	.	CATMTASGNTIYF
17	TRBJ1-1	.	TRBV4-1	.	CASSQDSGGFMYTEAFF
16	TRBJ2-2	TRBD1	TRBV3-1/TRBV3-2	.	CASSQAPGQGTGELFF